These 30 T cell receptor beta chains were all obtained from the same sample, sequenced in a study of T-cell reconstitution after alpha-beta-depleted transplantation in children. TCRbeta library preparation incorporated unique molecular identifiers. TCRdb passed the PCR reads through MiXCR, listing each CDR3 protein once. The table records approximately 400,000 distinct CDR3 sequences, about a tenth of them present only once. The sequenced sample was PBMCs from the stem cell graft donor, obtained from the stem cell graft. Receptor source: a human donor who donated a stem cell graft to a child with acute myeloid leukemia.

This clonotype was counted ten times or more. The rearrangement uses TRBV6-5 and TRBJ1-1; weak D call: TRBD1 (5 bases). This CDR3 has 11 amino acids. V was clipped by 4 bases and J by 9 bases, with 9 bases between them. Germline CDR1 and CDR2: MNHEY and SVGAGI. The CDR3 is CASSFGGKAFF. The CDR3 coding sequence is TGTGCCAGCAGTTTTGGGGGAAAAGCTTTCTTT.

Only a few counts were recorded for this clonotype. The rearrangement uses TRBV12-3 or TRBV12-4 and TRBJ2-1, with TRBD2 matching over 13 bases. The V segment lost 5 bases and the J segment 7 bases; nucleotides outside the gene matches: 5. This CDR3 contains 15 residues. The CDR3, as DNA: TGTGCCAGCAGTCGGACTAGCGGGGGAGCAAATGAGCAGTTCTTC. Translated, it gives CASSRTSGGANEQFF.

The chain couples TRBV27 to TRBJ2-7; TRBD2 matches 7 bases. This CDR3 is 13 amino acids long. Looked up from germline, CDR1 is MNHEY and CDR2 is SMNVEV (reference sequence). J was trimmed by 5 bases and V by 3 bases; bases with no gene match: 4. The DNA for the CDR3 is TGTGCCAGCAGTTTTCCGGGAGGTGACGAGCAGTACTTC. This encodes CASSFPGGDEQYF.

This rearrangement joins TRBV2 to TRBJ2-3; D is undetermined. From germline, CDR1 is SNHLY and CDR2 FYNNEI. This CDR3 has 13 residues. V gave up 7 bases and J gave up 2 bases, with 10 bases separating them. CDR3 nucleotide sequence: TGTGCCAGCAACAGAGATTCCACAGATACGCAGTATTTT. Residues: CASNRDSTDTQYF.

This clonotype was counted many times. The chain links TRBV7-2 to TRBJ1-6; maybe TRBD1 (6 bases). The CDR3 has 13 amino acids. Germline-derived CDR1 and CDR2 are SGHTA and FQGNSA. The V gene lost 4 bases and the J gene lost 7 bases, with 8 bases spanning the gap. The CDR3 is CASSWRGNSPLHF. The CDR3 nucleotides are TGTGCCAGCAGCTGGAGGGGGAATTCACCCCTCCACTTT.

This clonotype was detected a few times. The chain combines TRBV7-9 with TRBJ2-1, with TRBD2 matching over 10 bases. The CDR3 covers 16 residues. Unmatched junction bases numbered 10, after V lost 4 bases and J lost 7 bases. Germline V gene sequence: CDR1 SEHNR, CDR2 FQNEAQ (reference sequence). The CDR3 here is CASSSLLPSGSNEQFF. CDR3 DNA sequence: TGTGCCAGCAGCTCCCTCCTTCCTAGCGGGAGTAATGAGCAGTTCTTC.

This clonotype was seen more than once but under ten times. CDR3 DNA sequence: TGTGCCAGCTCTTATGGGGGTTTTCCTGAAGCTTTCTTT. Amino acid sequence: CASSYGGFPEAFF. The V and J genes are TRBV12-3 or TRBV12-4 and TRBJ1-1, with TRBD1 as a possible D gene (5 bases). The CDR3 is made up of 13 amino acids. Trimming took 8 bases from V and 6 from J, leaving 16 bases between them.

This rearrangement joins TRBV27 to TRBJ2-5, with TRBD1 identical over 7 bases. CDR1 is MNHEY, CDR2 SMNVEV, per germline (reference sequence). J gave up 1 base and V 6 bases, and 11 bases lay outside the gene matches. The CDR3 is made up of 16 amino acids. The CDR3 here is CASRRHYTGVQETQYF. The CDR3 DNA reads TGTGCCAGCAGACGACACTATACAGGGGTCCAAGAGACCCAGTACTTC.

This clonotype has ten or more counts. The genes are TRBV7-2 and TRBJ2-7, with no clear D. There are 14 residues in the CDR3. Trimming took off 3 bases at V and 3 bases at J, with 12 bases between the two ends. CDR1 is SGHTA and CDR2 is FQGNSA in the germline V gene. The CDR3 loop is CASSFPTPGYEQYF. The DNA for the CDR3 is TGTGCCAGCAGCTTCCCGACCCCAGGCTACGAGCAGTACTTC.

This clonotype was detected ten times or more. The genes are TRBV5-1 and TRBJ2-5, with 8 bases matching TRBD2. The germline CDR1 and CDR2 sequences are SGHRS and YFSETQ. The V and J ends lost 1 base and 4 bases, in that order; junction bases with no gene match: 12. The CDR3 totals 17 residues. This CDR3 is CASSLSEPGLVPETQYF. The CDR3 region has the DNA TGCGCCAGCAGCTTGTCTGAACCGGGACTAGTCCCAGAGACCCAGTACTTC.

This clonotype was recorded many times. The V call is TRBV5-1, the J call TRBJ2-7; TRBD1 matches at 7 bases. This CDR3 is 14 amino acids long. Germline values: CDR1 SGHRS, CDR2 YFSETQ. The V and J ends lost 5 bases and 4 bases, in that order; junction bases with no gene match: 9. The chain's CDR3 is CASRLRDSRYEQYF. The CDR3 region has the DNA TGCGCCAGCAGGCTCCGGGACAGTCGATACGAGCAGTACTTC.

This clonotype was recorded at least ten times. This chain uses TRBV10-3 with TRBJ2-7; D gene ambiguous. V was trimmed by 6 bases and J by 2 bases, leaving 11 bases between them. The germline V gene has CDR1 ENHRY and CDR2 SYGVKD. This CDR3 is built from 13 residues. The CDR3 here is CAIRGATTYEQYF. The DNA of the CDR3 is TGTGCCATCAGGGGCGCCACCACCTACGAGCAGTACTTC.

This chain connects TRBV5-1 to TRBJ2-1; 7 bases are shared with TRBD1. J was trimmed by 2 bases and V by 4 bases; bases with no gene match: 9. CDR1 is SGHRS, CDR2 YFSETQ, per germline. This CDR3 contains 16 residues. Here the CDR3 reads CASSPGGIGAYNEQFF. CDR3 bases: TGCGCCAGCAGCCCAGGGGGAATAGGGGCCTACAATGAGCAGTTCTTC.

This clonotype turned up a few times. This chain connects TRBV29-1 to TRBJ1-1, with D tentatively TRBD1 (6 bases). Germline values: CDR1 SQVTM, CDR2 ANQGSEA. The CDR3 has 13 residues. Trimming took off 6 bases at V and 1 base at J, with 12 bases between the two ends. CDR3 region: CSVTGQPNTEAFF. CDR3 DNA: TGCAGCGTCACAGGACAGCCGAACACTGAAGCTTTCTTT.

This clonotype has only a few counts. The chain uses TRBV7-9 and TRBJ2-3; 10 bases align to TRBD2. The CDR3 sequence is 17 residues long. V shed 6 bases and J 3 bases; nucleotides not matched to a gene: 12. Germline V CDR1 and CDR2: SEHNR, FQNEAQ (reference sequence). The CDR3 DNA is TGTGCCAGCAGGGAAACCGGGACTAGCGATTGGACAGATACGCAGTATTTT. It translates to CASRETGTSDWTDTQYF. Variable domain in full (rest from reference TRBV7-9 and TRBJ2-3): DTGVSQNPRHKITKRGQNVTFRCDPISEHNRLYWYRQTLGQGPEFLTYFQNEAQLEKSRLLSDRFSAERPKGSFSTLEIQRTEQGDSAMYLCASRETGTSDWTDTQYFGPGTRLTVL.

This clonotype was seen only a few times. J is TRBJ2-1 and V is TRBV20-1; 14 bases agree with TRBD2. The V gene's germline CDR1 is DFQATT and CDR2 SNEGSKA (reference sequence). The J segment lost 5 bases and the V segment lost 3 bases, leaving 3 bases of the junction unmatched. The length of the CDR3 is 15 residues. CDR3: CSASGTSGSHNEQFF. CDR3 nucleotides: TGCAGTGCTAGTGGGACTAGCGGGAGTCACAATGAGCAGTTCTTC.

This clonotype appeared a few times. In DNA form, the CDR3 reads TGTGCCAGCAGTCAGCGACGGACAGGTCGGGTAACTGAAGCTTTCTTT. Residues: CASSQRRTGRVTEAFF. The rearrangement joins TRBV3-1 to TRBJ1-1; 7 bases fit TRBD1. Germline CDR1 reads LGHDT; CDR2 reads YNNKEL (reference sequence). This CDR3 contains 16 residues. The junction had 15 bases not matched to a gene; V was cut back by 6 bases and J by 5 bases.

The chain recombines TRBV29-1 with TRBJ2-7, with 7 nucleotides matching TRBD1. The CDR3 covers 13 residues. Trimming cost V 7 bases and J 0 bases; bases outside gene matches: 6. CDR1 is SQVTM, CDR2 ANQGSEA, per germline. This chain's CDR3 is CSARTGRSYEQYF. For the CDR3, the DNA is TGCAGCGCCCGGACAGGCCGCTCCTACGAGCAGTACTTC.

This chain joins TRBV12-3 or TRBV12-4 and TRBJ2-3, with 9 bases matching TRBD2. After removal of 5 bases from V and 1 base from J, the junction contained 7 bases not matched to a gene. The CDR3 loop spans 16 amino acids. This CDR3 reads CASSGVQRGGTDTQYF. The CDR3 DNA reads as TGTGCCAGCAGTGGGGTTCAGCGGGGGGGCACAGATACGCAGTATTTT.

The CDR3 here is CASSDRTGSTDTQYF. The CDR3, as DNA: TGTGCCAGCAGTGACAGGACAGGAAGCACAGATACGCAGTATTTT. This chain uses TRBV7-9 with TRBJ2-3, with 7 bases aligning to TRBD1. V was clipped by 6 bases and J by 0 bases; unmatched bases: 6. The CDR3 spans 15 residues. Germline V CDR1 and CDR2: SEHNR, FQNEAQ (reference sequence).

This clonotype showed up just a few times. This sequence joins TRBV20-1 and TRBJ2-7; 11 nucleotides align to TRBD2. Germline CDR1 DFQATT, CDR2 SNEGSKA (reference sequence). The V segment lost 3 bases and the J segment 3 bases; nucleotides outside the gene matches: 4. CDR3 length: 14 amino acids. CDR3: CSARAGLAGYEQYV. The CDR3 DNA sequence: TGCAGTGCTAGGGCAGGACTAGCGGGCTACGAGCAGTACGTC.

This clonotype has ten or more counts. The chain is built from TRBV7-2 and TRBJ2-5, with D tentatively TRBD1 (6 bases). V lost 5 bases, J lost 4 bases, and 11 bases lay in between. Germline V lookup: CDR1 SGHTA, CDR2 FQGNSA. This CDR3 has 13 residues. The CDR3 DNA follows: TGTGCCAGCAGCAGACAGGTGGGAGAGACCCAGTACTTC. Protein product: CASSRQVGETQYF.

This clonotype showed up just a few times. V and J are TRBV4-3 and TRBJ2-7; unclear D gene. The CDR3 has 15 amino acids. From germline, CDR1 is LGHNA and CDR2 YSLEER. The V end was cut by 4 bases, the J end by 3 bases, with 16 bases between. CDR3 sequence reads: CASSRENSGNYEQYF. In DNA form, the CDR3 reads TGCGCCAGCAGCCGAGAGAATTCCGGAAACTACGAGCAGTACTTC.

There are many counts of this clonotype. V is TRBV12-3 or TRBV12-4 and J is TRBJ2-3; TRBD1 might be the D (6 bases). The CDR3 runs 13 residues. Trimming took 3 bases from V and 6 from J, leaving 10 bases between them. This CDR3 reads CASSFAGVDTQYF. CDR3 in DNA: TGTGCCAGCAGTTTCGCAGGGGTGGATACGCAGTATTTT.

This clonotype has only a few counts. V is TRBV7-2 and J is TRBJ2-3; 8 bases line up with TRBD2. The germline CDR1 and CDR2 sequences are SGHTA and FQGNSA. CDR3 length: 16 amino acids. With 3 bases clipped from V and 2 bases from J, the junction kept 7 bases outside the gene matches. The CDR3 coding sequence is TGTGCCAGCAGCTTCCTCGAGCGGGAGTACACAGATACGCAGTATTTT. Its translation: CASSFLEREYTDTQYF.

The rearrangement links TRBV6-1 to TRBJ2-1; 12 bases are a match to TRBD2. This CDR3 has 16 residues. V lost 5 bases and J lost 6; bases outside the gene matches: 8. Germline assignment: CDR1 MNHNS and CDR2 SASEGT. The CDR3 DNA is TGTGCCAGCAGTCGAGCGACTAGCGGGGGAAGCAATGAGCAGTTCTTC. It is translated as CASSRATSGGSNEQFF.

This clonotype was counted between two and nine times. This rearrangement joins TRBV9 to TRBJ2-3; the D is unclear. The CDR3 consists of 15 residues. V lost 4 bases and J lost 0, with 12 bases in between. CDR1 SGDLS and CDR2 YYNGEE come from the germline V gene. The CDR3 region has the DNA TGTGCCAGCAGCCTCCGGGCTACTAGCACAGATACGCAGTATTTT. This sequence encodes CASSLRATSTDTQYF.

The chain carries TRBV5-1 and TRBJ1-2, with no clear D. V was pared by 5 bases and J by 8 bases, with 13 bases between. CDR1 is SGHRS and CDR2 is YFSETQ in the germline V gene. There are 12 residues in the CDR3. CDR3: CASRDEFGGYTF. Written as DNA, the CDR3 is TGCGCCAGCAGGGATGAGTTCGGCGGCTACACCTTC.

This clonotype showed up many times. The chain couples TRBV29-1 to TRBJ1-1; 8 bases map to TRBD1. Looked up from germline, CDR1 is SQVTM and CDR2 is ANQGSEA. This CDR3 has 12 residues. The junction had 6 bases not matched to a gene; V was cut back by 6 bases and J by 6 bases. The CDR3 here is CSVDQGAPEAFF. The CDR3 nucleotides read TGCAGCGTGGACCAGGGGGCCCCTGAAGCTTTCTTT. The whole variable domain, filled in from reference TRBV29-1 and TRBJ1-1, reads SAVISQKPSRDICQRGTSLTIQCQVDSQVTMMFWYRQQPGQSLTLIATANQGSEATYESGFVIDKFPISRPNLTFSTLTVSNMSPEDSSIYLCSVDQGAPEAFFGQGTRLTVV.

This clonotype came up once. The chain uses TRBV5-4 and TRBJ2-1; 7 positions agree with TRBD1. Germline CDR1 reads SGHNT; CDR2 reads YYREEE (reference sequence). The CDR3 has 15 residues. V lost 4 bases, J lost 10 bases, and 14 bases stayed unmatched. The CDR3 nucleotides are TGTGCCAGCAGCGAGGCCCAATTACAGGGGCGGGAGCAGTTCTTC. Protein: CASSEAQLQGREQFF.